The present T cell receptor (beta chain) was sequenced within a study of response to subunit inactivated influenza vaccine. Concerning this clonotype: Antigen unknown.

Germline V gives CDR1 SNHLY, CDR2 FYNNEI. The CDR3 covers 14 residues. V lost 6 bases and J lost 4, with 15 bases in between. Using its own MiXCR run on the RT-PCR reads, TCRdb lists one record per CDR3 protein. Of approximately 500,000 distinct CDR3 sequences in the sample, less than 15% were seen once. Study-wide results and caveats: Few additional T cells are recruited per seasonal influenza vaccination, authors suggested.

This receptor was taken from a middle-aged man who received an inactivated influenza vaccine. Material: PBMCs from blood, obtained roughly 13 days after vaccination. V usage is TRBV2 and J usage is TRBJ1-1; tentative D call: TRBD1 (6 bases). The CDR3, as DNA: TGTGCCAGCAGAAGAACAGGGAGTACCACTGAAGCTTTCTTT. This sequence encodes CASRRTGSTTEAFF.